A selection of T cell receptor beta chains follows, all from one sample in a study of T cells after yellow fever vaccination. Each CDR3 protein is one row after TCRdb ran MiXCR on the 5' RACE reads. The profile covers 100,000 to 150,000 distinct CDR3 sequences, with around 15% appearing a single time and roughly 43% taken by the ten largest. Sequencing was performed on CD8+ T cells sorted from PBMCs, taken 5 days after the yellow fever booster vaccination. The source of these receptors is a young man who received the YFV17D yellow fever vaccine. The CDR3 runs from the conserved cysteine through the conserved F or W. D genes are given only for firm matches. The size of a clone is reported for some rows only, either as once, few or many, or as a class for expanded clones.

J gene,clone size,V gene,D gene,CDR3 DNA,CDR3 protein
TRBJ2-2,few,TRBV14,NA,TGTGCCAGCAGCCAAGTACGGGGTGTCGCGAACACCGGGGAGCTGTTTTTT,CASSQVRGVANTGELFF
TRBJ2-1,few,TRBV5-1,NA,TGCGCCAGCAGCTTATCCCCCGGGCGGGAGCAGTTCTTC,CASSLSPGREQFF
TRBJ2-1,NA,TRBV2,TRBD1,TGTGCCAGCAGTGAGACCGGGACAGGGGGTCGTGAGCAGTTCTTC,CASSETGTGGREQFF
TRBJ2-5,few,TRBV4-1,NA,TGCGCCAGCAGCCAAGAGGGCGGGGTGACCCAGTACTTC,CASSQEGGVTQYF
TRBJ1-1,NA,TRBV15,NA,TGTGCCACCAGCAGACAGGCAAACACTGAAGCTTTCTTT,CATSRQANTEAFF
TRBJ1-2,many,TRBV12-3/TRBV12-4,TRBD1,TGTGCCAGCAGTTCGGGACAGGCAAACTATGGCTACACCTTC,CASSSGQANYGYTF
TRBJ1-2,NA,TRBV12-3/TRBV12-4,NA,TGTGCCAGCAGTTTACAGACAGACTATGGCTACACCTTC,CASSLQTDYGYTF
TRBJ2-7,NA,TRBV4-1,NA,TGCGCCAGCAGCCAAGATCCAGGGATGGTCGAGCAGTACTTC,CASSQDPGMVEQYF
TRBJ1-2,NA,TRBV28,TRBD1,TGTGCCAGCAGTCTGACAGGGGGCTTTATCCATGGCTACACCTTC,CASSLTGGFIHGYTF
TRBJ2-1,many,TRBV4-1,NA,TGCGCCAGCAGCCAAGGCGGGTACGAATGGTGGGAGCAGTTCTTC,CASSQGGYEWWEQFF
TRBJ1-1,few,TRBV29-1,NA,TGCAGCGGAAGGGGGGGCGGCACTGAAGCTTTCTTT,CSGRGGGTEAFF
TRBJ1-1,NA,TRBV5-6,NA,TGTGCCAGCAGCAGGGGCAGATGGGCTTTGAACACTGAAGCTTTCTTT,CASSRGRWALNTEAFF
TRBJ2-1,few,TRBV5-1,TRBD2,TGCGCCAGCAGGTCGTTGGGCGGGGGGAATAACAATGAGCAGTTCTTC,CASRSLGGGNNNEQFF
TRBJ1-1,few,TRBV4-1,NA,TGCGCCAGCAGCCAAGCGGCGTTACTGATTTTCGGGGCGCATAAGAACACTGAAGCTTTCTTT,CASSQAALLIFGAHKNTEAFF
TRBJ1-5,NA,TRBV4-3,NA,TGCGCCAGCAGCCAAGATTTTCCAGGGAGACAGCCCCAGCATTTT,CASSQDFPGRQPQHF
TRBJ1-4,NA,TRBV7-9,NA,TGTGCCAGCAGGGGGCTCGGAGCTAATGAAAAACTGTTTTTT,CASRGLGANEKLFF
TRBJ2-5,NA,TRBV2,NA,TGTGCCAGCAGTGATCAGGGTACGGGCCAAGAGACCCAGTACTTC,CASSDQGTGQETQYF